A single sample gave rise to the 8 T cell receptor beta chains below, sequenced in a study of OX40 agonist ivuxolimab in advanced cancers. Library creation used the immunoSEQ multiplex PCR assay. Entries here come from immuneACCESS through TCRdb and include only in-frame sequences with V and J called. Some clones fail to appear in such tables; in the studies checked, an unresolved V gene covers under half of the shortfall, and the cause of the remainder is unknown. The sample table lists 130,000 or so clones, 90% of them with a count of one. The ten largest clones capture about 1% of the sample. Sequencing used CD4+ or CD8+ T cells sorted from blood, obtained in a trial of the OX40 agonist ivuxolimab. Receptors originate from an adult with an advanced solid tumor such as melanoma, head and neck, liver or kidney cancer.

This sequence joins TRBV18 and TRBJ1-5; D unclear. The CDR3 loop spans 16 amino acids. Deletions cut 3 bases from V and 0 bases from J, with 12 bases between. CDR1 is KGHSH and CDR2 is LQKENI in the germline V gene. CDR3 protein: CASSPAPGDSNQPQHF. CDR3 coding DNA: TGTGCCAGCTCACCGGCCCCTGGAGATAGCAATCAGCCCCAGCATTTT. Supplemented by reference TRBV18 and TRBJ1-5, the full variable domain reads NAGVMQNPRHLVRRRGQEARLRCSPMKGHSHVYWYRQLPEEGLKFMVYLQKENIIDESGMPKERFSAEFPKEGPSILRIQQVVRGDSAAYFCASSPAPGDSNQPQHFGDGTRLSIL.

Written as DNA, the CDR3 is TGTGCCAGCAGCGAGTGGGCCCTGGACACTGAAGCTTTCTTT. Translating it yields CASSEWALDTEAFF. The V call is TRBV9, the J call TRBJ1-1; D unresolved. The germline gives CDR1 SGDLS, CDR2 YYNGEE. V lost 3 bases to trimming and J lost 3 bases, with 12 bases between them. The CDR3 is made up of 14 amino acids.

This chain joins TRBV4-2 and TRBJ1-1; no firm D call. Trimming left V 0 bases short and J 7 bases short, with 6 bases between. The length of the CDR3 is 12 residues. Germline CDR1 is LGHNA and CDR2 is YNFKEQ. The CDR3, as DNA: TGTGCCAGCAGCCAAGATCTGAATGAAGCTTTCTTT. Protein sequence: CASSQDLNEAFF.

The genes are TRBV5-1 and TRBJ2-7; D remains unclear. This CDR3 spans 14 amino acids. Trimming pared 3 bases from V and 6 bases from J, leaving 16 bases between. Germline V gene lookup returns CDR1 SGHRS and CDR2 YFSETQ. CDR3 sequence: CASSSGKVLGEQYF. Written as DNA, the CDR3 is TGCGCCAGCAGCTCGGGCAAAGTACTGGGCGAGCAGTACTTC.

The CDR3 spells CASSREQASAEAFF. DNA of the CDR3: TGTGCCAGCAGTCGCGAACAGGCTAGCGCTGAAGCTTTCTTT. The chain has TRBV25-1 and TRBJ1-1, with D tentatively TRBD1 (5 bases). The germline V and J ends were trimmed by 5 bases and 6 bases, with 16 bases remaining between them. The CDR3 length is 14 residues. The V gene's germline CDR1 is MGHDK and CDR2 SYGVNS.

The rearrangement links TRBV7-2 to TRBJ2-7; tentative D call: TRBD2 (6 bases). Germline values: CDR1 SGHTA, CDR2 FQGNSA. The V and J ends lost 0 bases and 7 bases respectively, with 10 bases between them. This CDR3 has 13 residues. CDR3 coding DNA: TGTGCCAGCAGCTTAGCCGGGGGTTGGGAGCAGTACTTC. Its protein is CASSLAGGWEQYF.

This chain connects TRBV23-1 to TRBJ2-3; a possible D gene is TRBD2 (5 bases). TRBV23-1 is classed as an ORF, of uncertain function. V was trimmed by 3 bases and J by 2 bases, leaving 21 bases between them. The length of the CDR3 is 18 residues. For the CDR3, the DNA is TGCGCCAGCAGTCAGGAAGAAACTAGAATGATTGACACAGATACGCAGTATTTT. Its translation is CASSQEETRMIDTDTQYF.

CDR3 nucleotides: TGTGCCAGCAGCTCGACAGGACAGGGCGCTCTTCTGAACACTGAAGCTTTCTTT. It yields the protein CASSSTGQGALLNTEAFF. The V gene is TRBV5-8, the J gene TRBJ1-1; 8 bases agree with TRBD1. With V trimmed by 3 bases and J by 0 bases, 13 bases remained unmatched. The germline V gene encodes CDR1 SGHTS and CDR2 YDEGEE. The CDR3 runs to 18 residues.